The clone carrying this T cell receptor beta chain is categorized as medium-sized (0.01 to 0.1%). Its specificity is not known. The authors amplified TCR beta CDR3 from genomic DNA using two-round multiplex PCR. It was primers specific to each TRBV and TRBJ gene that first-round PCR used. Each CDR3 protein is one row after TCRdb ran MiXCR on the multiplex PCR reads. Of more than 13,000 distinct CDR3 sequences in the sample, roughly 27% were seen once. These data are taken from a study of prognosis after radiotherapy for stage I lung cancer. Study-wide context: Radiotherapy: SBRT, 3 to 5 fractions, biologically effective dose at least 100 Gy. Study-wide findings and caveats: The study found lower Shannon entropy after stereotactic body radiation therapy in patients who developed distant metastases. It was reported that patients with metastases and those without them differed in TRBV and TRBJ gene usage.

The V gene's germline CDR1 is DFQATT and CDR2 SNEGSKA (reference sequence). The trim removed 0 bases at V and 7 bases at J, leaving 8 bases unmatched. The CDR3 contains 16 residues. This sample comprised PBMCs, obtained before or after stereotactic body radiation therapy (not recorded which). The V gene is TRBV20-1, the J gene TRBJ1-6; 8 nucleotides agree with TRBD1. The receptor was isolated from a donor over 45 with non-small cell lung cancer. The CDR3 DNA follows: TGCAGTGCTAGAGATGGGGGGACAGGAGTCAATTCACCCCTCCACTTT. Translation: CSARDGGTGVNSPLHF.